Following are 25 T cell receptor beta chains from one sample sequenced in a study of blood T cell repertoires in COVID-19. Clones were sequenced by immunoSEQ multiplex PCR, and TCRdb holds only the in-frame ones, with some missing. Of about 360,000 clones in the sample, approximately 86% are singletons; the top ten hold around 2.9%. Sequenced input: peripheral blood. These receptors were taken from a human donor in a cohort sampled during active COVID-19.

This clone was picked up one time. The chain recombines TRBV19 with TRBJ1-6, with TRBD1 as a possible D gene (6 bases). V dropped 1 base and J dropped 10 bases, with 23 bases sitting between them. The CDR3 spans 18 residues. Germline CDR1 and CDR2: LNHDA and SQIVND (reference sequence). The CDR3 DNA sequence: TGTGCCAGTAGTATAGGCCGACAGGCTGGTCTATTTGGATCACCCCTCCACTTT. Protein product: CASSIGRQAGLFGSPLHF.

This clone was found once. CDR3 DNA sequence: TGTGCCAGCAGCAGGCCACAGCGGGACGAGCAGTACTTC. Residues: CASSRPQRDEQYF. J is TRBJ2-7 and V is TRBV6-6, with D possibly matching TRBD2 (6 bases). Per germline, CDR1 MNHNY and CDR2 SVGAGI (reference sequence). This CDR3 has 13 amino acids. V was trimmed by 6 bases and J by 5 bases, leaving 14 bases between them.

The DNA for the CDR3 is TGCGCCAGCAGCTTACCTAGCGGGAGGAGGGATGAGCAGTTCTTC. It codes for CASSLPSGRRDEQFF. The rearrangement joins TRBV5-1 to TRBJ2-1, with 11 bases fitting TRBD2. V trimming: 2 bases; J trimming: 8 bases; junction bases outside the gene matches: 6. The CDR3 length is 15 residues. CDR1 and CDR2 from the germline V gene are SGHRS and YFSETQ.

CDR3 in DNA: TGTGCCAGCAGCAAAGCAGGGGGGGAGGAAAAACTGTTTTTT. As protein: CASSKAGGEEKLFF. The V call is TRBV21-1, the J call TRBJ1-4. TRBV21-1 is a listed pseudogene. This CDR3 spans 14 amino acids.

The table lists this clone with a few counts. The rearrangement joins TRBV5-4 to TRBJ1-2, with 12 positions matching TRBD1. The CDR3 has 14 amino acids. Per germline, CDR1 SGHNT and CDR2 YYREEE (reference sequence). Trimming cost V 5 bases and J 4 bases; bases outside gene matches: 3. CDR3 in amino acids: CASRRDRGPYGYTF. CDR3 in DNA: TGTGCCAGCAGGAGGGACAGGGGGCCCTATGGCTACACCTTC.

The chain combines TRBV24-1 with TRBJ2-7; maybe TRBD2 (5 bases). The CDR3 has 15 residues. Per germline, CDR1 KGHDR and CDR2 SFDVKD. Trimming took 4 bases from V and 2 from J, leaving 14 bases between them. The CDR3 spells CATSDPRTLPYEQYF. CDR3 nucleotides: TGTGCCACCAGTGACCCTAGGACTCTACCCTACGAGCAGTACTTC.

The rearrangement joins TRBV5-1 to TRBJ1-5, with unresolved D. Trimming removed 0 bases at V and 4 bases at J, with 8 bases between. The CDR3 has 14 amino acids. Germline loops: CDR1 SGHRS, CDR2 YFSETQ. The CDR3 spells CASSLDGQNQPQHF. In DNA, the CDR3 is TGCGCCAGCAGCTTGGATGGGCAGAATCAGCCCCAGCATTTT.

The chain recombines TRBV5-4 with TRBJ2-7; D possibly corresponds to TRBD1 (6 bases). The J call may be mistaken, given a closer DNA end match to TRBJ2-1. The CDR3 is 14 amino acids. From germline, CDR1 is SGHNT and CDR2 YYREEE (reference sequence). Written as DNA, the CDR3 is TGTGCCAGCAGCTTGGGGGGGCGGAGCAATGAGCAGTTCTTC. Its translation is CASSLGGRSNEQFF.

This clone was seen more than once but under ten times. The chain couples TRBV29-1 to TRBJ2-3; possibly TRBD1 for D (8 bases). Trimming removed 1 base at V and 4 bases at J, with 18 bases between. CDR3 length: 16 amino acids. CDR1 SQVTM and CDR2 ANQGSEA come from the germline V gene. The CDR3 reads CSVEGPRQGRADTQYF. The CDR3 nucleotides read TGCAGCGTTGAAGGCCCACGACAGGGGAGGGCAGATACGCAGTATTTT.

This chain connects TRBV7-3 to TRBJ1-1; 7 bases are shared with TRBD1. With V trimmed by 5 bases and J by 3 bases, 3 bases remained unmatched. The V gene's germline CDR1 is SGHTA and CDR2 FQGTGA. The CDR3 runs 13 residues. CDR3 sequence (DNA): TGTGCCAGCAGCGACAGGGTGGACACTGAAGCTTTCTTT. Residues: CASSDRVDTEAFF.

J is TRBJ1-1 and V is TRBV5-4; D remains unclear. The V end lost 0 bases, the J end lost 3 bases, and 6 bases lay between the germline ends. This CDR3 has 13 residues. The germline gives CDR1 SGHNT, CDR2 YYREEE (reference sequence). In nucleotides, the CDR3 is TGTGCCAGCAGCTTGGTCCCAGACACTGAAGCTTTCTTT. Translation: CASSLVPDTEAFF.

The CDR3 DNA reads as TGTGCCACCAGTGACCCGAGGACTAGCGGGGTAGATACGCAGTATTTT. Its protein product is CATSDPRTSGVDTQYF. V and J are TRBV24-1 and TRBJ2-3, with TRBD2 matching over 12 bases. The CDR3 contains 16 residues. V was pared by 4 bases and J by 5 bases, with 6 bases of the junction left unmatched. Germline V gene sequence: CDR1 KGHDR, CDR2 SFDVKD.

This clone turned up a few times. The chain has TRBV20-1 and TRBJ2-1; 7 bases are shared with TRBD2. The CDR3 sequence is 14 residues long. The germline CDR1 and CDR2 sequences are DFQATT and SNEGSKA (reference sequence). V gave up 3 bases and J gave up 6 bases; unmatched junction bases: 8. CDR3 bases: TGCAGTGCTAGTGGGCGGGAGAAGATCAATGAGCAGTTCTTC. Translation gives CSASGREKINEQFF.

The chain has TRBV7-3 and TRBJ2-1, with 10 bases identical to TRBD2. CDR3 size: 15 residues. Germline CDR1 reads SGHTA; CDR2 reads FQGTGA. V lost 2 bases, J lost 8 bases, and 6 bases stayed unmatched. The CDR3 coding sequence is TGTGCCAGCAGCTTAGGGCTAGCGGGAGTTGATGAGCAGTTCTTC. It codes for CASSLGLAGVDEQFF.

The chain recombines TRBV7-8 with TRBJ2-7; D perhaps matches TRBD1 (6 bases). Germline V lookup: CDR1 SGHVS, CDR2 FQNEAQ. The CDR3 spans 14 residues. The germline V and J ends were trimmed by 4 bases and 3 bases, with 13 bases remaining between them. CDR3 nucleotide sequence: TGTGCCAGCAGCTGGACAGTCTATAACTACGAGCAGTACTTC. Protein: CASSWTVYNYEQYF.

The J gene is TRBJ1-1, the V gene TRBV10-3, with 9 bases that match TRBD1. Per the germline V gene, CDR1 is ENHRY and CDR2 is SYGVKD. This CDR3 contains 19 residues. The V segment lost 6 bases and the J segment 1 base; nucleotides outside the gene matches: 18. CDR3 DNA sequence: TGTGCCATCAGCGCGGACAGGGGTGGGTTTGTTGGGGCGAACACTGAAGCTTTCTTT. This gives the protein CAISADRGGFVGANTEAFF.

V gene TRBV19 combines with J gene TRBJ1-6; possibly TRBD1 for D (6 bases). Germline V gene sequence: CDR1 LNHDA, CDR2 SQIVND (reference sequence). The V end lost 7 bases, the J end lost 0 bases, and 16 bases lay between the germline ends. The CDR3 runs to 17 residues. CDR3 sequence reads: CASKAGGERSYNSPLHF. The CDR3 DNA reads as TGTGCCAGTAAGGCTGGGGGCGAACGCTCCTATAATTCACCCCTCCACTTT.

This chain links TRBV7-2 with TRBJ2-1; 10 bases fit TRBD2. The trim removed 5 bases at V and 4 bases at J, leaving 8 bases unmatched. The germline V gene encodes CDR1 SGHTA and CDR2 FQGNSA. This CDR3 contains 16 residues. CDR3 region: CASSPYRTSGYNEQFF. The CDR3 region has the DNA TGTGCCAGCAGCCCCTACCGGACTAGCGGATACAATGAGCAGTTCTTC.

CDR3 nucleotide sequence: TGTGCCAGCAGCTACGGGGTGGGCGGGAGTACCTACAATGAGCAGTTCTTC. As protein: CASSYGVGGSTYNEQFF. This sequence joins TRBV11-3 and TRBJ2-1; 7 bases fit TRBD2. This CDR3 has 17 amino acids. V trimming: 4 bases; J trimming: 2 bases; junction bases outside the gene matches: 11. Germline V gives CDR1 SGHNT, CDR2 YENEEA.

The chain employs TRBV4-2 and TRBJ2-7, with D possibly TRBD1 on 6 matching bases. The CDR3 contains 14 residues. Trimming took off 0 bases at V and 2 bases at J, with 8 bases between the two ends. In germline, CDR1 is LGHNA, CDR2 YNFKEQ. DNA for the CDR3: TGTGCCAGCAGCCAAGAGGACAGCGCCTACGAGCAGTACTTC. The encoded protein is CASSQEDSAYEQYF.

The chain combines TRBV2 with TRBJ2-5, with 7 bases lining up with TRBD1. Unmatched junction bases numbered 6, after V lost 4 bases and J lost 4 bases. Germline CDR1 is SNHLY and CDR2 is FYNNEI. This CDR3 region has 14 residues. CDR3 sequence reads: CASSVDRAPETQYF. The CDR3 coding sequence is TGTGCCAGCAGTGTCGACAGGGCCCCAGAGACCCAGTACTTC. The full variable domain, its missing parts supplied by reference TRBV2 and TRBJ2-5, is EPEVTQTPSHQVTQMGQEVILRCVPISNHLYFYWYRQILGQKVEFLVSFYNNEISEKSEIFDDQFSVERPDGSNFTLKIRSTKLEDSAMYFCASSVDRAPETQYFGPGTRLLVL.

V and J are TRBV29-1 and TRBJ2-3; TRBD1 matches 10 bases. The V gene end was trimmed by 5 bases and the J gene end by 4 bases; junction bases not matched to a gene: 21. The CDR3 loop spans 19 amino acids. The germline CDR1 and CDR2 sequences are SQVTM and ANQGSEA. Written as DNA, the CDR3 is TGCAGCGTTTTTCCAACAGGACGGGACAGGGGCCCCAGGGCAGATACGCAGTATTTT. Translated: CSVFPTGRDRGPRADTQYF.

The rearrangement uses TRBV2 and TRBJ2-3; 12 positions agree with TRBD2. Germline V gene sequence: CDR1 SNHLY, CDR2 FYNNEI. This CDR3 is 20 amino acids long. V shed 9 bases, J shed 0 bases, and the junction held 19 bases outside the gene matches. The CDR3 protein is CARSGFPSTSGSVSTDTQYF. In DNA, the CDR3 is TGTGCCAGATCAGGGTTCCCCTCGACTAGCGGGAGTGTGAGCACAGATACGCAGTATTTT.

V is TRBV5-1 and J is TRBJ2-3, with 10 bases that match TRBD2. The CDR3 totals 16 residues. Germline V gene sequence: CDR1 SGHRS, CDR2 YFSETQ. J lost 3 bases, V lost 1 base, and 5 bases had no gene match. The DNA of the CDR3 is TGCGCCAGCAGCTTGAGGCTAGCGGGAGAAACAGATACGCAGTATTTT. Translated: CASSLRLAGETDTQYF.

The V call is TRBV10-3, the J call TRBJ1-3; the D gene is possibly TRBD1 (5 bases). The V gene's germline CDR1 is ENHRY and CDR2 SYGVKD. This CDR3 is built from 16 residues. With 0 bases removed from V and 0 bases from J, the gap between germline ends came to 9 bases. CDR3 residues: CAISESPGGSGNTIYF. The CDR3 DNA reads as TGTGCCATCAGTGAGTCGCCCGGGGGCTCTGGAAACACCATATATTTT.